The clone carrying this TCR beta chain appeared a few times. Its antigen is not identified. A much larger clone lies a single base off, so this may be a read error. These data belong to a study of molecular identifiers for immune sequencing clone quantification. Points from the study as a whole: Identical TCR molecules can share a barcode, and this sharing could underestimate highly expanded clone sizes.

Input for naive CD8 libraries was about 19,000 to 1,100,000 sorted cells; the RNA fraction used was 10%, 30% or 50%. Isolation of naive CD8 T cells was achieved by sorting on a CD8+CD4-CCR7+CD45RA+ phenotype. CDR3 length equals 13 residues. Germline-derived CDR1 and CDR2 are MNHEY and SMNVEV (reference sequence). Deletions cut 6 bases from V and 4 bases from J, with 13 bases between. TCRdb reprocessed the PCR reads via MiXCR and lists one record per CDR3 protein. The sample carries roughly 97,000 distinct CDR3 sequences, 20% to 25% recorded once. The specimen was naive CD8+ T cells from blood, with Jurkat cell RNA spiked in. Regarding subset: FACS-sorted CD8+CD4-CCR7+CD45RA+ naive T cells. This sequence originates from a human donor in good health. Some libraries in this study had Jurkat cell RNA spiked in. The V gene is TRBV27, the J gene TRBJ2-7, with D unresolved. CDR3 region: CASSPVRFYEQYF. In DNA form, the CDR3 reads TGTGCCAGCAGCCCGGTCAGATTTTACGAGCAGTACTTC.